The present T cell receptor (beta chain) was sequenced within a study of T cells in Graves' hyperthyroidism and ophthalmopathy (dated by TCRdb to about 2019). For the study in its entirety: Peripheral blood was sampled at the time of initial diagnosis, prior to any treatment. For training and testing, the 100 or so patients in the discovery cohort were randomly divided in a 7:3 ratio. Once sampling was done, hyperthyroidism patients were given methimazole at a starting dose of 30 mg daily, whereas ophthalmopathy patients were given high-dose intravenous methylprednisolone. The study also compared thyroid tissue and blood T-cell repertoires from roughly six Graves' hyperthyroidism patients. According to the paper, TCR Vbeta CDR3 sequencing was carried out on some 140 peripheral blood samples, which came from 40 to 45 ophthalmopathy, around 75 hyperthyroidism and some 17 progressor patients. A discovery cohort of about 95 patients, approximately 45 with Graves' ophthalmopathy and about 58 with stable Graves' hyperthyroidism, was used to find distinguishing TCR V-J signatures. An independent validation cohort of around 19 hyperthyroidism patients and about 15 patients who later progressed to ophthalmopathy tested prospective prediction of ophthalmopathy.

This clonotype has ten or more counts. What antigen it recognizes has not been identified. The record has no base qualities; no much larger clone is one base away. Stable Graves' hyperthyroidism was defined as the absence of progression to ophthalmopathy over 18 months of follow-up. The hyperthyroidism patients were between 18 and 65 years old and newly diagnosed, with a disease duration of less than 2 months. Exclusion was applied to patients with uncontrolled infections, other autoimmune diseases, pregnancy or lactation. Diagnoses were established on the basis of clinical symptoms, serum thyroxine and TRAb, thyroid ultrasound, and orbital computed tomography. PBMCs were isolated from about 10 ml of fresh peripheral blood by Ficoll-Paque density gradient centrifugation. Total RNA was extracted using Trizol reagent, and RNA quality was assessed on an Agilent 2100 Bioanalyzer. Amplification of TCR beta CDR3 regions was carried out from RNA transcripts. A first-round RT-PCR of the TCR CDR3 used the HTBI primer set with the Qiagen OneStep RT-PCR kit. A second multiplex PCR round built the libraries, followed by size selection and purification. Sequencing of the libraries was done on an Illumina HiSeq2000 using paired-end 100 bp reads. From the authors' description of their analysis: Raw data were processed with SOAPnuke, discarding reads with adapters, uncalled bases, mean Phred below 15, or no exact constant-primer or identifier match. High-quality paired reads were merged using COPE v1.2.5, and each unique nucleotide sequence was defined as a clonotype. MiTCR v1.1 was used to align clonotypes to the IMGT TRBV, TRBD and TRBJ reference segments. The analysis was restricted to V-J combinations with a frequency above 0.0001, which together covered just over 99% of the repertoires. A TCS score was defined as the ratio between F50 (clonal expansion) and ExV (chaos), using BLOSUM62-based TCRdist between CDR3 peptides within each V-J. Welch's t-statistics and random forest reduced around 520 V-J features to 13, which were used in a naive Bayes classifier (R e1071). TCRdb applied fastp at Q25 and MiXCR to the public reads, then kept only in-frame beta chains. When rows share a CDR3 protein, they turn into one entry using the most common DNA and genes. The V and J calls and clone size come from TCRdb's table, not from the authors' own analysis. The sample table shows hundreds of thousands of distinct CDR3 sequences, and 19% are seen once. About 3.5% of the sample is held by the ten biggest clonotypes.

The CDR3 contains 15 residues, cysteine and phenylalanine counted. Only the CDR3 portion is preserved as DNA: 45 bases, with reading frame beginning at the first base. V sheds 6 bases and J sheds 7 bases, leaving 21 bases between their ends. Results and caveats for the whole study, not just this receptor: Sample size was not statistically predetermined, and investigators were not blinded to group allocation. Ophthalmopathy was separated from stable hyperthyroidism by a 13 V-J signature model, with 85% to 90% sensitivity and approximately 84% specificity obtained in cross-validation and 80%/75% obtained in testing. During validation, the model predicted progression to ophthalmopathy a median of about 6.3 months ahead of onset, with roughly 65% sensitivity and around 72% specificity. Most expanded thyroid clonotypes (frequency above 0.001) were also detected in blood, suggesting blood repertoires may reflect thyroid immune responses.

The receptor's source is a woman aged 18-29 years with Graves' hyperthyroidism. The material sequenced was blood. This receptor chain uses TRBV12-3 or TRBV12-4 and TRBJ1-2; TRBD1 is a weak D gene call, 6 bases matching. CDR3 protein: CASRSPGHPGGGYTF. The sequenced DNA: TGTGCCAGCAGATCTCCGGGACACCCCGGTGGTGGCTACACCTTC.